The clone carrying this TCR beta chain was picked up a small number of times. Antigen specificity is unknown. This sample is part of a study of cytomegalovirus exposure and HLA in healthy donors. Study details: Drawn from HLA-typed donors, 80 million to 95 million unique TCRs were held in an early data release. General observations from the study: Sequencing depth across donors, presence/absence analyses assumed, was roughly uniform. Later analysis identified a missense DCLRE1C variant that was linked to TCR beta V- and J-gene trimming. Three chains tied to CMV proved CMV antigen-specific in vitro.

With 60 Vbeta and 13 Jbeta primers, the PCR was carried out. Here immunoSEQ multiplex PCR was the method, and the copy in TCRdb shows in-frame clones only, minus some. This table holds roughly 110,000 clones, over 55% found once. From germline, CDR1 is WNHNN and CDR2 SYGVQD (reference sequence). The CDR3 loop spans 14 amino acids. The V gene lost 2 bases and the J gene lost 2 bases, with 8 bases spanning the gap. The V gene is TRBV10-1, the J gene TRBJ2-3; unclear D gene. This TCR was recovered from a female donor in good health and CMV-seronegative. Sequenced: PBMCs. The CDR3 DNA follows: TGCGCCAGCAGTGAGAATATCCCCACAGATACGCAGTATTTT. It specifies CASSENIPTDTQYF.